This T cell receptor beta chain was identified in a study of T cell repertoires in aging, cancer and after chemotherapy. Study context: Donor ages fell into six groups from 30 or younger up to 70 or older. General study results and limits: Rebound thymic output was suggested by rising median generation probability during chemotherapy in each cancer cohort.

The template was genomic DNA from peripheral blood, not RNA. Germline CDR1 SGHDT, CDR2 YYEEEE. With 0 bases removed from V and 8 bases from J, the gap between germline ends came to 17 bases. This CDR3 has 15 amino acids. Worth noting for this clonotype: The antigen is undetermined.

TRB rearrangements spanning V, D and J were amplified using mixed TRB-A/B primers. A single record per CDR3 protein comes from TCRdb applying MiXCR to the multiplex PCR reads. The sample has 4,000 to 6,000 distinct CDR3 sequences; around 40% are singletons. The sequenced sample consisted of blood. The sequence came from a human donor with a blood cancer. The chain combines TRBV5-6 with TRBJ1-2; tentatively, D is TRBD1 (5 bases). CDR3 in amino acids: CASSLDSGQMQGYTF. Here the CDR3 DNA reads TGTGCCAGCAGCTTGGATTCCGGACAAATGCAGGGCTACACCTTC. The full variable domain, completed using reference TRBV5-6 and TRBJ1-2, is DAGVTQSPTHLIKTRGQQVTLRCSPKSGHDTVSWYQQALGQGPQFIFQYYEEEERQRGNFPDRFSGHQFPNYSSELNVNALLLGDSALYLCASSLDSGQMQGYTFGSGTRLTVV.